This T cell receptor (beta chain) was identified in a study of blood T cell repertoires in COVID-19. Overall study: PBMCs, B-cell-depleted T cells, or T cells were the source of the cDNA or gDNA that made up the material.

Assay: immunoSEQ multiplex PCR; the TCRdb copy retains only in-frame clones and omits some. The sample lists 250,000 or so clones, more than 75% occurring once. Trimming cost V 5 bases and J 2 bases, with 23 bases left between them. Germline CDR1 reads SEHNR; CDR2 reads FQNEAQ (reference sequence). CDR3 length equals 18 residues. This sequence joins TRBV7-9 and TRBJ2-3; D is unresolved. The sample comprised PBMCs or T cells enriched from blood (not recorded which). The TCR originated in a woman between 18 and 30 years old who had recovered from COVID-19. CDR3 DNA sequence: TGTGCCAGCAGCCACATTTCTCCCCCCCCCGTAGCCACAGATACGCAGTATTTT. Its protein is CASSHISPPPVATDTQYF. The entire variable domain, with the rest obtained from reference TRBV7-9 and TRBJ2-3, is as follows: DTGVSQNPRHKITKRGQNVTFRCDPISEHNRLYWYRQTLGQGPEFLTYFQNEAQLEKSRLLSDRFSAERPKGSFSTLEIQRTEQGDSAMYLCASSHISPPPVATDTQYFGPGTRLTVL.